This T cell receptor beta chain was sequenced for a study of patients with pleural tuberculosis. A single record per CDR3 protein comes from TCRdb applying MiXCR to the reads. There are under 65,000 distinct CDR3 sequences in the sample; about 6.8% occur only once, and around 16% lies in the top ten. V shed 5 bases, J shed 2 bases, and the junction held 6 bases outside the gene matches. The CDR3 consists of 15 residues. CDR1 MGHDK and CDR2 SYGVNS come from the germline V gene. This clonotype was observed at least ten times. The chain joins TRBV25-1 to TRBJ2-3; 8 positions match TRBD2. This TCR came from a human donor with pleural tuberculosis. The DNA of the CDR3 is TGTGCCAGCAGTTCCGGGACTAGTCACACAGATACGCAGTATTTT. Translation gives CASSSGTSHTDTQYF. Variable domain in full (rest from reference TRBV25-1 and TRBJ2-3): EADIYQTPRYLVIGTGKKITLECSQTMGHDKMYWYQQDPGMELHLIHYSYGVNSTEKGDLSSESTVSRIRTEHFPLTLESARPSHTSQYLCASSSGTSHTDTQYFGPGTRLTVL.